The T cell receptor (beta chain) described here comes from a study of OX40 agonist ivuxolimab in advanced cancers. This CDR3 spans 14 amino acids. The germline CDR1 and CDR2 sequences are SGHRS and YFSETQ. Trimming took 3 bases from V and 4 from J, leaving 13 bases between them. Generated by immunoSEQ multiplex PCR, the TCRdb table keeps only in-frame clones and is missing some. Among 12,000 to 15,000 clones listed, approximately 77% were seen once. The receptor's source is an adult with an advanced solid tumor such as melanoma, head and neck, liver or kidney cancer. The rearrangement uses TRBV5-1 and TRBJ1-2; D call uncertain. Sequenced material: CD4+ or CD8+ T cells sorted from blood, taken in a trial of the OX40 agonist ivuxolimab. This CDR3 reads CASSSTPTTYGYTF. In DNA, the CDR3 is TGCGCCAGCAGCTCAACGCCAACAACCTATGGCTACACCTTC.